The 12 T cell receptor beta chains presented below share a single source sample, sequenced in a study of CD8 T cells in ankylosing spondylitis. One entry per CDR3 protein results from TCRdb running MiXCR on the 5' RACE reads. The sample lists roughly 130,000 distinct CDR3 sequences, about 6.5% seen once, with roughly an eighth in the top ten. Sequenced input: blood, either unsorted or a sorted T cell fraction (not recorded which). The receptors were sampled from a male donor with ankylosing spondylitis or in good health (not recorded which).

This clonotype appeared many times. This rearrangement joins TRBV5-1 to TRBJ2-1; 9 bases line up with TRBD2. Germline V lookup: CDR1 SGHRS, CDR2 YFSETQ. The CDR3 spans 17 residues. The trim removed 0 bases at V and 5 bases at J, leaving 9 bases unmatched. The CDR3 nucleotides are TGCGCCAGCAGCTTGGTCTTCGGCGGGAGGGCCAACAATGAGCAGTTCTTC. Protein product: CASSLVFGGRANNEQFF. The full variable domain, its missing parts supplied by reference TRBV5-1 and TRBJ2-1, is KAGVTQTPRYLIKTRGQQVTLSCSPISGHRSVSWYQQTPGQGLQFLFEYFSETQRNKGNFPGRFSGRQFSNSRSEMNVSTLELGDSALYLCASSLVFGGRANNEQFFGPGTRLTVL.

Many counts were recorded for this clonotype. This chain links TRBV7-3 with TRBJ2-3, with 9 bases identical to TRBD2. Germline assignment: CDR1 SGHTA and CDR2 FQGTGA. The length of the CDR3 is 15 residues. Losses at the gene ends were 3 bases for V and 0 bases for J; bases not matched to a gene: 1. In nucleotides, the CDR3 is TGTGCCAGCAGCTTGACTAGCGGAAGCACAGATACGCAGTATTTT. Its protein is CASSLTSGSTDTQYF.

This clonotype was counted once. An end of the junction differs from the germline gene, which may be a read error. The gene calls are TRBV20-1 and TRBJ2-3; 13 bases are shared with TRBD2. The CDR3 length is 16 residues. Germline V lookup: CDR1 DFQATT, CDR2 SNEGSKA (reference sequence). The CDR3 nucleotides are TGCTGTGCTGAAACTAGCGGGGGGGACCTCACAGATACGCAGTATTTT. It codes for CCAETSGGDLTDTQYF.

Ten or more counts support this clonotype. CDR3 sequence: CASSIGRTGNYGYTF. CDR3 DNA sequence: TGCGCCAGCAGCATAGGCCGGACAGGGAACTATGGCTACACCTTC. This chain connects TRBV5-1 to TRBJ1-2; 8 nucleotides line up with TRBD1. V was pared by 4 bases and J by 2 bases, with 7 bases of the junction left unmatched. The germline V gene encodes CDR1 SGHRS and CDR2 YFSETQ. CDR3 size: 15 residues.

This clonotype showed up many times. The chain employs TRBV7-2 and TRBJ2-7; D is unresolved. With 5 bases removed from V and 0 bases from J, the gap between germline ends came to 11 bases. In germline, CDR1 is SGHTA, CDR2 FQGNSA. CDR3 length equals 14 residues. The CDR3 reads CASSNRASSYEQYF. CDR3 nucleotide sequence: TGTGCCAGCAGCAACCGGGCCAGCTCCTACGAGCAGTACTTC.

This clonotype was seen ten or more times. Here the CDR3 DNA reads TGTGCCAGCCTGGACAGGGCGAACACCGGGGAGCTGTTTTTT. Translation gives CASLDRANTGELFF. The chain couples TRBV6-1 to TRBJ2-2; TRBD1 agrees at 8 bases. From germline, CDR1 is MNHNS and CDR2 SASEGT. Trimming removed 8 bases from V and 0 bases from J; junction bases left unmatched: 2. The CDR3 extends over 14 amino acids.

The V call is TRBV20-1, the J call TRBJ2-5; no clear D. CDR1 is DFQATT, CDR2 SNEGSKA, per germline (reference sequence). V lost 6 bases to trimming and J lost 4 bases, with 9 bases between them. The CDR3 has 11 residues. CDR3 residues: CSAEPGETQYF. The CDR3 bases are TGCAGTGCCGAACCTGGAGAGACCCAGTACTTC.

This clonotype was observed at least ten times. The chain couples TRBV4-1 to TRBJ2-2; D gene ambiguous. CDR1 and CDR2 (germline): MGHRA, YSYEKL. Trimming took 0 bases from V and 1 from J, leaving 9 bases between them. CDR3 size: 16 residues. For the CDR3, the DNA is TGCGCCAGCAGCCAAGAGGGCATAGGGAACACCGGGGAGCTGTTTTTT. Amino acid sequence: CASSQEGIGNTGELFF.

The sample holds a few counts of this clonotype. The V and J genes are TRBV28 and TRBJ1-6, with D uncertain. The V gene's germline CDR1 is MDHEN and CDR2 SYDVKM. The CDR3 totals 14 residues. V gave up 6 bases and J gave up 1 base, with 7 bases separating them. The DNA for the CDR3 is TGTGCCAGCAGGCGGGGTTCCTATAATTCACCCCTCCACTTT. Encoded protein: CASRRGSYNSPLHF.

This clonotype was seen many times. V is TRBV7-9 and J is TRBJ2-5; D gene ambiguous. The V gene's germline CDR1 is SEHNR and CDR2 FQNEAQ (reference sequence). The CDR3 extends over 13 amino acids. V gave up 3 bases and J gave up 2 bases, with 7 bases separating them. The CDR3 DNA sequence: TGTGCCAGCAGCTTCCCGGCGCAAGAGACCCAGTACTTC. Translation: CASSFPAQETQYF.

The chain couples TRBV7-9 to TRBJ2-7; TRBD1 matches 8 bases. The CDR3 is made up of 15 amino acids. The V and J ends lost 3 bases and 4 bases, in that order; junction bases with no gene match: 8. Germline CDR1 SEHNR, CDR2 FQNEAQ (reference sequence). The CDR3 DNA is TGTGCCAGCAGCTTTTCAGGGGGCGCGTCGTACGAGCAGTACTTC. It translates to CASSFSGGASYEQYF.

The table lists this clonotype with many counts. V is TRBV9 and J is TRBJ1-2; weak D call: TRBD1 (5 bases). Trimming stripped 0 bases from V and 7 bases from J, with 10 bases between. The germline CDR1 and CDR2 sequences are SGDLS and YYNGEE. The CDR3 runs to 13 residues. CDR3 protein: CASSVDAGVGYTF. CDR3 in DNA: TGTGCCAGCAGCGTAGACGCGGGGGTTGGCTACACCTTC.